These 32 T cell receptor beta chains share one sample of origin, sequenced in a study of cytomegalovirus exposure and HLA in healthy donors. PCR used 60 Vbeta primers and 13 Jbeta primers. Assay used: immunoSEQ multiplex PCR; TCRdb lists only in-frame clones, some missing. The sample records about 160,000 clones, roughly 84% being singletons. Sequenced input: PBMCs. These TCRs come from a woman under 30 in good health and CMV-seronegative.

The DNA for the CDR3 is TGTGCCAGCAGTGAAGGTGAACAGGGGAACACCATATATTTT. Its translation is CASSEGEQGNTIYF. The V and J genes are TRBV6-1 and TRBJ1-3, with 7 bases lining up with TRBD1. The V and J ends lost 1 base and 7 bases, in that order; junction bases with no gene match: 4. This CDR3 region has 14 residues. CDR1 and CDR2 from the germline V gene are MNHNS and SASEGT.

The rearrangement links TRBV28 to TRBJ2-3, with D possibly matching TRBD2 (6 bases). The CDR3 spans 21 residues. Looked up from germline, CDR1 is MDHEN and CDR2 is SYDVKM. Trimming left V 3 bases short and J 0 bases short, with 28 bases between. The CDR3 sequence: CASSLSPLARQPSSSTDTQYF. The CDR3 nucleotides are TGTGCCAGCAGTTTGTCTCCGCTAGCGCGGCAACCCTCATCTAGCACAGATACGCAGTATTTT.

The CDR3 bases are TGTGCCAGCAGTCCGATAGGATCAGGGGGAAGTACTGAAGCTTTCTTT. This sequence encodes CASSPIGSGGSTEAFF. This chain joins TRBV28 and TRBJ1-1, with 7 nucleotides matching TRBD1. The CDR3 is 16 residues long. In germline, CDR1 is MDHEN, CDR2 SYDVKM. The junction had 14 bases not matched to a gene; V was cut back by 5 bases and J by 5 bases.

This sequence joins TRBV9 and TRBJ1-1; TRBD1 matches 8 bases. Germline assignment: CDR1 SGDLS and CDR2 YYNGEE. This CDR3 is built from 13 residues. V shed 5 bases, J shed 1 base, and the junction held 1 base outside the gene matches. The CDR3 loop reads CASRGQANTEAFF. DNA of the CDR3: TGTGCCAGCAGGGGACAGGCGAACACTGAAGCTTTCTTT. Supplemented by reference TRBV9 and TRBJ1-1, the full variable domain reads DSGVTQTPKHLITATGQRVTLRCSPRSGDLSVYWYQQSLDQGLQFLIQYYNGEERAKGNILERFSAQQFPDLHSELNLSSLELGDSALYFCASRGQANTEAFFGQGTRLTVV.

V gene TRBV7-2 combines with J gene TRBJ1-2; D gene ambiguous. V shed 0 bases and J shed 4 bases, with 12 bases lying between them. This CDR3 region has 15 residues. CDR1 SGHTA and CDR2 FQGNSA come from the germline V gene. This CDR3 reads CASSLAKSAAYGYTF. The CDR3 bases are TGTGCCAGCAGCTTAGCGAAATCAGCGGCCTATGGCTACACCTTC.

CDR3 bases: TGTGCCAGCAGCCACCCCACGGGGGGGCAAGAGACCCAGTACTTC. It codes for CASSHPTGGQETQYF. The chain has TRBV5-6 and TRBJ2-5; TRBD2 aligns across 8 bases. The germline V gene has CDR1 SGHDT and CDR2 YYEEEE. The V gene end was trimmed by 4 bases and the J gene end by 2 bases; junction bases not matched to a gene: 7. The CDR3 runs to 15 residues.

The chain is built from TRBV28 and TRBJ1-6; no reliable D call. V lost 3 bases and J lost 14, with 14 bases in between. CDR3 length: 13 amino acids. Germline values: CDR1 MDHEN, CDR2 SYDVKM. The CDR3 sequence: CASSFAGYGALHF. The CDR3 nucleotides read TGTGCCAGCAGTTTTGCGGGGTATGGAGCCCTCCACTTT.

Notes on this clone: The junction and the germline gene differ at one end; a read error may be behind it. The chain is built from TRBV28 and TRBJ2-6, with a possible D match to TRBD2 (6 bases). From germline, CDR1 is MDHEN and CDR2 SYDVKM. The CDR3 has 14 residues. Written as DNA, the CDR3 is TGTGCCAGCAGCTGGGAGGCTGGGGCCAACGGCCTGACTTTC. This sequence encodes CASSWEAGANGLTF.

Comment on this clone: One end of the junction fails to match germline, which may point to a read error. The chain carries TRBV11-2 and TRBJ2-6, with 9 bases aligning to TRBD1. The CDR3 runs to 18 residues. Germline V gives CDR1 SGHAT, CDR2 FQNNGV. Here the CDR3 reads CASSWRGQGISGANGLTF. The CDR3 DNA sequence: TGTGCCAGCAGCTGGCGGGGACAGGGAATCTCTGGGGCCAACGGCCTGACTTTC.

J is TRBJ2-5 and V is TRBV6-6; D call uncertain. The CDR3 consists of 15 residues. Germline CDR1 MNHNY, CDR2 SVGAGI (reference sequence). V lost 0 bases and J 7 bases, leaving 15 bases between the germline ends. CDR3 protein: CASSYSPDSSGTQYF. CDR3 DNA: TGTGCCAGCAGTTACTCCCCAGACTCGTCGGGGACCCAGTACTTC.

This chain connects TRBV30 to TRBJ1-2; D remains unclear. Per the germline V gene, CDR1 is GTSNPN and CDR2 is SVGIG (reference sequence). The germline V and J ends were trimmed by 3 bases and 2 bases, with 10 bases remaining between them. The CDR3 is 13 residues long. This chain's CDR3 is CAWRGMENYGYTF. CDR3 DNA sequence: TGTGCCTGGAGAGGAATGGAGAACTATGGCTACACCTTC.

The chain employs TRBV14 and TRBJ2-5; possible D gene TRBD2, 5 bases. Germline assignment: CDR1 SGHDN and CDR2 FVKESK. This CDR3 region has 16 residues. Between the trimmed V and J ends, which lost 2 bases and 5 bases, there was a span of 18 bases. This CDR3 is CASSQSGGPSYETQYF. Written as DNA, the CDR3 is TGTGCCAGCAGCCAAAGCGGCGGGCCGAGTTACGAGACCCAGTACTTC.

The gene calls are TRBV6-7 and TRBJ2-2, with a possible D match to TRBD2 (5 bases). TRBV6-7 is known as an ORF, though its function is uncertain. The V end lost 8 bases, the J end lost 4 bases, and 23 bases lay between the germline ends. The CDR3 has 17 residues. The CDR3 DNA is TGTGCCAGCGACCCGCGGGTCGTGACGGCGTGCACCGGGGAGCTGTTTTTT. Protein product: CASDPRVVTACTGELFF.

This chain uses TRBV29-1 with TRBJ1-1, with TRBD1 matching 12 bases. The CDR3 totals 16 residues. V lost 5 bases, J lost 3 bases, and 10 bases stayed unmatched. Germline CDR1 and CDR2: SQVTM and ANQGSEA. CDR3 residues: CSVRRDRGRSDTEAFF. The CDR3 DNA reads as TGCAGCGTTCGCAGGGACAGGGGGCGATCGGACACTGAAGCTTTCTTT.

The chain couples TRBV5-4 to TRBJ2-5, with D hard to call. Germline V gene data show CDR1 as SGHNT and CDR2 as YYREEE (reference sequence). The CDR3 has 13 amino acids. Deletions cut 0 bases from V and 2 bases from J, with 5 bases between. The CDR3 loop reads CASSLEPQETQYF. DNA of the CDR3: TGTGCCAGCAGCTTGGAGCCGCAAGAGACCCAGTACTTC. Together with reference TRBV5-4 and TRBJ2-5, the CDR3 gives the full variable domain: ETGVTQSPTHLIKTRGQQVTLRCSSQSGHNTVSWYQQALGQGPQFIFQYYREEENGRGNFPPRFSGLQFPNYSSELNVNALELDDSALYLCASSLEPQETQYFGPGTRLLVL.

The J gene is TRBJ1-5, the V gene TRBV6-1, with D tentatively TRBD1 (5 bases). Germline V gene sequence: CDR1 MNHNS, CDR2 SASEGT. Trimming stripped 8 bases from V and 10 bases from J, with 12 bases between. The CDR3 spans 11 residues. The CDR3, as DNA: TGTGCCAGCGGCAGGGCACGACCCCAGCATTTT. Translation: CASGRARPQHF.

V usage is TRBV2 and J usage is TRBJ2-6; D is uncertain. The CDR3 is 14 residues long. Germline CDR1 and CDR2: SNHLY and FYNNEI. Between the trimmed V and J ends, which lost 3 bases and 3 bases, there was a span of 6 bases. The CDR3 coding sequence is TGTGCCAGCAGTGACAGTCTTGGGGCCAACGTCCTGACTTTC. It translates to CASSDSLGANVLTF. The full variable domain, completed using reference TRBV2 and TRBJ2-6, is EPEVTQTPSHQVTQMGQEVILRCVPISNHLYFYWYRQILGQKVEFLVSFYNNEISEKSEIFDDQFSVERPDGSNFTLKIRSTKLEDSAMYFCASSDSLGANVLTFGAGSRLTVL.

This clone was counted a single time. CDR3 in amino acids: CASTELYNEQFF. As DNA, the CDR3 is TGCGCCAGCACCGAGTTGTACAATGAGCAGTTCTTC. This rearrangement joins TRBV10-2 to TRBJ2-1; D gene unclear. The length of the CDR3 is 12 residues. Deletions cut 7 bases from V and 4 bases from J, with 8 bases between. Per germline, CDR1 WSHSY and CDR2 SAAADI.

CDR3 loop: CASRPQLAGGPISHEQYF. CDR3 nucleotides: TGTGCCAGCAGACCCCAGCTAGCGGGGGGGCCCATATCCCACGAGCAGTACTTC. V usage is TRBV6-4 and J usage is TRBJ2-5; 12 bases line up with TRBD2. The DNA end is more similar to TRBJ2-7, so the J call may be wrong. CDR1 MRHNA and CDR2 SNTAGT come from the germline V gene. The CDR3 has 18 residues.

This chain joins TRBV7-3 and TRBJ1-2; 7 bases are shared with TRBD1. CDR1 and CDR2 (germline): SGHTA, FQGTGA. J gave up 4 bases and V 5 bases, and 7 bases lay outside the gene matches. The CDR3 covers 14 residues. CDR3 bases: TGTGCCAGCAGCGGCACAGGGGCCGGCTATGGCTACACCTTC. Translated: CASSGTGAGYGYTF.

The rearrangement uses TRBV6-5 and TRBJ2-2; 7 nucleotides align to TRBD1. This CDR3 is built from 14 residues. CDR1 MNHEY and CDR2 SVGAGI come from the germline V gene. Trimming took 8 bases from V and 1 from J; bases not matched to a gene: 4. This chain's CDR3 is CASGRQGNTGELFF. The CDR3 DNA reads as TGTGCCAGCGGACGACAGGGGAACACCGGGGAGCTGTTTTTT.

CDR3 protein: CASSEISQNQPQHF. The DNA for the CDR3 is TGTGCCAGCAGTGAAATCAGTCAGAATCAGCCCCAGCATTTT. The rearrangement joins TRBV6-1 to TRBJ1-5; no reliable D call. Deletions cut 2 bases from V and 4 bases from J, with 9 bases between. The germline CDR1 and CDR2 sequences are MNHNS and SASEGT. This CDR3 is built from 14 residues.

The chain links TRBV28 to TRBJ1-2; D gene unclear. CDR3 length: 13 amino acids. The germline CDR1 and CDR2 sequences are MDHEN and SYDVKM. V lost 5 bases and J lost 0, with 7 bases in between. For the CDR3, the DNA is TGTGCCAGCAGTCTACGGGCTAACTATGGCTACACCTTC. Translating gives CASSLRANYGYTF.

The J gene is TRBJ1-5, the V gene TRBV7-9, with 7 bases fitting TRBD1. The germline V gene encodes CDR1 SEHNR and CDR2 FQNEAQ (reference sequence). The CDR3 is made up of 16 amino acids. The V gene end was trimmed by 5 bases and the J gene end by 5 bases; junction bases not matched to a gene: 12. The CDR3 DNA is TGTGCCAGCAGCAATAGGGGGCGGGGAAGGGATCAGCCCCAGCATTTT. Protein sequence: CASSNRGRGRDQPQHF.

V and J are TRBV6-1 and TRBJ2-6; D gene uncertain. Germline V gene data show CDR1 as MNHNS and CDR2 as SASEGT. This CDR3 contains 14 residues. The V end lost 8 bases, the J end lost 2 bases, and 10 bases lay between the germline ends. CDR3 amino acids: CASHRSAGANVLTF. The CDR3 nucleotides read TGTGCCAGCCATCGTTCGGCTGGGGCCAACGTCCTGACTTTC.

This clone showed up just a few times. V gene TRBV7-9 combines with J gene TRBJ1-1; 9 bases match TRBD1. The V and J ends lost 1 base and 3 bases, in that order; junction bases with no gene match: 3. Looked up from germline, CDR1 is SEHNR and CDR2 is FQNEAQ (reference sequence). CDR3 size: 15 residues. The chain's CDR3 is CASSLGDRGYTEAFF. Written as DNA, the CDR3 is TGTGCCAGCAGCTTAGGAGACAGGGGGTACACTGAAGCTTTCTTT. Full variable domain (remainder filled in from reference TRBV7-9 and TRBJ1-1): DTGVSQNPRHKITKRGQNVTFRCDPISEHNRLYWYRQTLGQGPEFLTYFQNEAQLEKSRLLSDRFSAERPKGSFSTLEIQRTEQGDSAMYLCASSLGDRGYTEAFFGQGTRLTVV.

The chain is built from TRBV19 and TRBJ1-2; D gene unclear. Germline V gene sequence: CDR1 LNHDA, CDR2 SQIVND (reference sequence). The V end was cut by 5 bases, the J end by 2 bases, with 9 bases between. This CDR3 is built from 13 residues. The CDR3 loop reads CASSYWRNYGYTF. CDR3 DNA sequence: TGTGCCAGTAGTTATTGGAGGAACTATGGCTACACCTTC.

This clone was picked up one time. The sample has other DNA sequences that encode this CDR3 too. The V call is TRBV27, the J call TRBJ2-1; TRBD1 matches at 11 bases. Germline CDR1 is MNHEY and CDR2 is SMNVEV (reference sequence). The V segment lost 6 bases and the J segment 7 bases; nucleotides outside the gene matches: 14. This CDR3 is 17 amino acids long. As DNA, the CDR3 is TGTGCCAGCAGGCGGATCAGGACAGGGGGCTCTTTTAATGAGCAGTTCTTC. Translating it yields CASRRIRTGGSFNEQFF.

CDR3: CASSPKVGAKRDSTSNTEAFF. CDR3 nucleotide sequence: TGTGCCAGCTCACCGAAAGTTGGCGCAAAAAGGGACAGTACATCGAACACTGAAGCTTTCTTT. V and J are TRBV18 and TRBJ1-1; 7 bases align to TRBD1. V shed 3 bases and J 1 base; nucleotides not matched to a gene: 23. Germline CDR1 and CDR2: KGHSH and LQKENI. This CDR3 has 21 amino acids.

This rearrangement joins TRBV11-2 to TRBJ1-6, with 9 bases fitting TRBD1. There are 16 residues in the CDR3. V trimming: 7 bases; J trimming: 7 bases; junction bases outside the gene matches: 11. Germline CDR1 is SGHAT and CDR2 is FQNNGV. The CDR3 spells CASNGEGGQGNSPLHF. Written as DNA, the CDR3 is TGTGCCAGCAACGGGGAGGGCGGACAGGGGAATTCACCCCTCCACTTT.

This chain uses TRBV7-9 with TRBJ2-7; TRBD2 aligns across 10 bases. Germline values: CDR1 SEHNR, CDR2 FQNEAQ (reference sequence). The CDR3 extends over 15 amino acids. Trimming at V came to 5 bases and at J to 6 bases, leaving 10 bases not matched to a gene. The CDR3 DNA is TGTGCCAGCAGCGACCAGCGGGGGGGCTTTTTCGAGCAGTACTTC. This codes for CASSDQRGGFFEQYF. The full variable domain, with the rest looked up from reference TRBV7-9 and TRBJ2-7, is DTGVSQNPRHKITKRGQNVTFRCDPISEHNRLYWYRQTLGQGPEFLTYFQNEAQLEKSRLLSDRFSAERPKGSFSTLEIQRTEQGDSAMYLCASSDQRGGFFEQYFGPGTRLTVT.

The genes are TRBV10-1 and TRBJ1-2; TRBD1 agrees at 7 bases. CDR1 is WNHNN and CDR2 is SYGVQD in the germline V gene (reference sequence). The V gene end was trimmed by 5 bases and the J gene end by 7 bases; junction bases not matched to a gene: 10. This CDR3 has 14 amino acids. The CDR3 here is CASSLEGAGSGYTF. The CDR3 DNA is TGCGCCAGCAGTTTAGAGGGGGCAGGGAGTGGCTACACCTTC.